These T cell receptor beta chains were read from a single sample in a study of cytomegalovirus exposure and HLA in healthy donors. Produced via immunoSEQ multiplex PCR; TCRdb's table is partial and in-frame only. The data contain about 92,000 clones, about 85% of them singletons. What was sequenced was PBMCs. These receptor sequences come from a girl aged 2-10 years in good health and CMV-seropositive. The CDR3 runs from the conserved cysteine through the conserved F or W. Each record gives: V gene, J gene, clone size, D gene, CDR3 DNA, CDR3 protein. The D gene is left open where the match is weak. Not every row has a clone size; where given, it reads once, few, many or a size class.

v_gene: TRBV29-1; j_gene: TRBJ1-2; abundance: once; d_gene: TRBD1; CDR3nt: TGCAGCGTTGAAGGTTCGGACAGGGTCTATGGCTACACCTTC; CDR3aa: CSVEGSDRVYGYTF
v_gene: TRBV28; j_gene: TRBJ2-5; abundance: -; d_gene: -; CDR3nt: TGTGCCAGCAGTCCCGTGGGACTTCAAGAGACCCAGTACTTC; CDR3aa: CASSPVGLQETQYF
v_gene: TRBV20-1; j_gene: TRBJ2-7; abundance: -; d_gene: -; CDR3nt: TGCAGTGCTAACCAGGGCTACGAGCAGTACTTC; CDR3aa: CSANQGYEQYF
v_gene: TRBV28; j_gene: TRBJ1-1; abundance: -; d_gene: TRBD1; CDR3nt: TGTGCCAGCAGTTTAGGCAGGGGGTGGATGAACACTGAAGCTTTCTTT; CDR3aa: CASSLGRGWMNTEAFF
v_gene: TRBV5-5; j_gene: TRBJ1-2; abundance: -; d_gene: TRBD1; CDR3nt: TGTGCCAGCAGCCCAGGGGGCATCCGTACTAACTATGGCTACACCTTC; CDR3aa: CASSPGGIRTNYGYTF
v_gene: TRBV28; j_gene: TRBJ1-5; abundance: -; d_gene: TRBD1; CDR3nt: TGTGCCAGCGGAGGGGGCGGCAATCAGCCCCAGCATTTT; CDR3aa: CASGGGGNQPQHF
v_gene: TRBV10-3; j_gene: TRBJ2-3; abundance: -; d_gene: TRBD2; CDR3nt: TGTGCCATCAGTGGCCACAAGACTAGCGGGATAACAGATACGCAGTATTTT; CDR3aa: CAISGHKTSGITDTQYF
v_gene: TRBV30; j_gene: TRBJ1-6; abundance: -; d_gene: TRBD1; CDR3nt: TGTGCCGGCCATACCTCCGGGACAGGCGATCCCCTCCACTTT; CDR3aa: CAGHTSGTGDPLHF
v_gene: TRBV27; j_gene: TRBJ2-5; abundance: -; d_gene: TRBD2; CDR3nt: TGTGCCAGCAGGCCTCGACTAGCGGGCTATCAAGAGACCCAGTACTTC; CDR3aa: CASRPRLAGYQETQYF
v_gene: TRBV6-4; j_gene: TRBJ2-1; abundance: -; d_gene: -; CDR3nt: TGTGCCAGCAGTGGTGACAATAATGAGCAGTTCTTC; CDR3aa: CASSGDNNEQFF
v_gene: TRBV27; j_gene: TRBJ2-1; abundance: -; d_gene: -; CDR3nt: TGTGCCAGCAGTGGAGGCCCCAATGAGCAGTTCTTC; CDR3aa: CASSGGPNEQFF
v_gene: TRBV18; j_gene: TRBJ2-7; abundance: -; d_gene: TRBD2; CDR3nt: TGTGCCAGCTCAAGAGGGAGCGGGAGCTCCTACGAGCAGTACTTC; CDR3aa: CASSRGSGSSYEQYF
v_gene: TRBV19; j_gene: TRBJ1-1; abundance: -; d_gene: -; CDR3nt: TGTGCCAGTAGTAATGGGAGAATGAACACTGAAGCTTTCTTT; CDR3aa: CASSNGRMNTEAFF
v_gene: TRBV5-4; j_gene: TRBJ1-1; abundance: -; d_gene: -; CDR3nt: TGTGCCAGCGGTCCGCGGACACATACTGAAGCTTTCTTT; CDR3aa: CASGPRTHTEAFF
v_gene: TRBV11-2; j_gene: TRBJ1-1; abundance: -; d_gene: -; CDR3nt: TGTGCCAGCAGCTTAGCTGGCAGTCTGAACACTGAAGCTTTCTTT; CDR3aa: CASSLAGSLNTEAFF
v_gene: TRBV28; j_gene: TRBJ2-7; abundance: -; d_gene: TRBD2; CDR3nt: TGTGCCAGCGCATACGCGGGGGGCAGGTACGAGCAGTACTTC; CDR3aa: CASAYAGGRYEQYF
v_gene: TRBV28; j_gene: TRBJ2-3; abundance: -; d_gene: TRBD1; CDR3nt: TGTGCCAGCACCACGGGACAGGGGGACACAGATACGCAGTATTTT; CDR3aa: CASTTGQGDTDTQYF
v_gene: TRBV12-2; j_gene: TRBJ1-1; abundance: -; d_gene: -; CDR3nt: TGTGCAAGTCGCCCCGACCCGGGGACTGAAGCTTTCTTT; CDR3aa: CASRPDPGTEAFF
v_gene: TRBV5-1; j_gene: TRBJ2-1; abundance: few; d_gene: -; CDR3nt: TGCGCCAGCAGACAGGGCGGCAATGAGCAGTTCTTC; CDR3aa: CASRQGGNEQFF
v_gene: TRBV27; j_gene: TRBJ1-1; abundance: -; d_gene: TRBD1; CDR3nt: TGTGCCAGCAGCTCCACAGGGGGGCGCTTTGAAGCTTTCTTT; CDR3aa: CASSSTGGRFEAFF
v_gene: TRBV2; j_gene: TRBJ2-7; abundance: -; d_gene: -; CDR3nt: TGTGCCAGCGGAGTAGAAATAGGGGGGGACCCCTACGAGCAGTACTTC; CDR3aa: CASGVEIGGDPYEQYF
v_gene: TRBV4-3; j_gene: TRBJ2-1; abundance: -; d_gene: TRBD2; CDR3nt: TGCGCCAGCAGCCAAGACCTTTGGGCTAGCGGGAGTTGGGATGAGCAGTTCTTC; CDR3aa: CASSQDLWASGSWDEQFF
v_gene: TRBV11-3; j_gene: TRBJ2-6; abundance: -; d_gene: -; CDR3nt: TGTGCCAGCAGAGACAGCAACTCTGGGGCCAACGTCCTGACTTTC; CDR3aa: CASRDSNSGANVLTF
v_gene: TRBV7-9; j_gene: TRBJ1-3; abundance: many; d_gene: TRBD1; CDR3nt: TGTGCCAGCAGCTTAGGGACAGGGGGCGGAAACACCATATATTTT; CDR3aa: CASSLGTGGGNTIYF
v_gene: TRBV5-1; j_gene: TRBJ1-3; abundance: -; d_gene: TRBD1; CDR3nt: TGCGCCAGCAGCTTACAGGGGGCCAGCTCTGGAAACACCATATATTTT; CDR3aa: CASSLQGASSGNTIYF
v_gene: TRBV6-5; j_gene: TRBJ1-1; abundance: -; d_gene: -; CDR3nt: TGTGCCAGCAGTTACCGGCCAATTGAGGGGGCTGAAGCTTTCTTT; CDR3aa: CASSYRPIEGAEAFF
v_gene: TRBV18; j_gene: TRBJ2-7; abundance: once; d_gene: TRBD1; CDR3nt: TGTGCCAGCTCACCACAGTATTCTAGGACAGGAATTTACGAGCAGTACTTC; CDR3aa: CASSPQYSRTGIYEQYF
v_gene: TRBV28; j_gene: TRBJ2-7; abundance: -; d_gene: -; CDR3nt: TGTGCCGTAATGCCCGGGACTCCCTTCGGATACGAGCAGTACTTC; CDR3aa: CAVMPGTPFGYEQYF
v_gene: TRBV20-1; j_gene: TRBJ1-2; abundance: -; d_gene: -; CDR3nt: TGCAGTGCTAGTCCGGGGAGCGGCTACACCTTC; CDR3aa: CSASPGSGYTF
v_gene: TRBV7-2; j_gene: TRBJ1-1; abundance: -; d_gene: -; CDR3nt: TGTGCCAGCAGCTGGACTAGGACGGATTTTGAAGCTTTCTTT; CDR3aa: CASSWTRTDFEAFF
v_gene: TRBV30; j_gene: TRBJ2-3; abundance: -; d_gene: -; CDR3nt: TGTGCCTGGGGACTAAGGGGCGGAAGCACAGATACGCAGTATTTT; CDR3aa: CAWGLRGGSTDTQYF
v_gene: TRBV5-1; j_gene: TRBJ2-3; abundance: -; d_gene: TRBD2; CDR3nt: TGCGCCAGCAGCTTGGGCGCGGGAGCGGGCACAGATACGCAGTATTTT; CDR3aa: CASSLGAGAGTDTQYF
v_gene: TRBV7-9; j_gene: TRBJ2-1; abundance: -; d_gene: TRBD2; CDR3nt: TGTGCCAGCAGCCCAGTGGGCGGGAGTATAATAGTCTACAATGAGCAGTTCTTC; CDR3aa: CASSPVGGSIIVYNEQFF
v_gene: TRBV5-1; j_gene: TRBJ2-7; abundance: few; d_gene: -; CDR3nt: TGCGCCAGCAGCTTGCTCCTCAGGGCTAGCTCCTACGAGCAGTACTTC; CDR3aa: CASSLLLRASSYEQYF
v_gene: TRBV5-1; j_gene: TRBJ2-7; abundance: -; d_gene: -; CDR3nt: TGCGCCAGCAGCTTGGCCTCGGGCTCCTACGAGCAGTACTTC; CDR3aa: CASSLASGSYEQYF
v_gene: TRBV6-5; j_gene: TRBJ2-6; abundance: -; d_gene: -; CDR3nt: TGTGCCAGCAGTTCGGAGTCCTCTGGGGCCAACGTCCTGACTTTC; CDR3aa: CASSSESSGANVLTF
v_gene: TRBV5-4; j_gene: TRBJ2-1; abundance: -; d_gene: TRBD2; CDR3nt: TGTGCGGGCGGACTAGCGGATTACAATGAGCAGTTCTTC; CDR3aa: CAGGLADYNEQFF